This T cell receptor (beta chain) was captured in a study of CXCR3-negative and CXCR3-positive naive CD8 T cells. Notes on this clonotype: Its specificity is unknown.

The CDR3 has 15 residues. CD45RO-CCR7+CD27+CD95- was the phenotype of naive CD8+ T cells. Preparation of TRB cDNA libraries relied on 5' RACE carrying UMI labels. For each CDR3 protein, TCRdb gives one entry from its re-call of the 5' RACE reads, without DNA. The sample's table shows approximately 100,000 distinct CDR3 sequences. Notes on the study in general: Naive cells that were CXCR3-negative or CXCR3-positive used TRBV-TRBJ genes alike, while memory cells diverged. CXCR3-positive naive cells had TRB CDR3s that were more hydrophobic than CXCR3-negative naive cells had. After cryopreservation, expression of CXCR3 was partially reduced, and most assays were run with fresh PBMCs. Much lower diversity was found in memory CD8+ cells, while both naive subsets had comparably high diversity.

The TCR comes from a human donor in good health. Some clones in this sample may be carry-over from other donors' samples. This chain uses TRBV12-3 or TRBV12-4 with TRBJ2-2; TCRdb returns TRBD1, unconfirmable since there is no DNA. The specimen was naive CXCR3+ CD8+ T cells from blood. Indicated subset: CD45RO-CCR7+CD27+CD95- naive CD8+ T cells expressing CXCR3 (TNR3+). CDR3: CASSPSGGAVGELFF.